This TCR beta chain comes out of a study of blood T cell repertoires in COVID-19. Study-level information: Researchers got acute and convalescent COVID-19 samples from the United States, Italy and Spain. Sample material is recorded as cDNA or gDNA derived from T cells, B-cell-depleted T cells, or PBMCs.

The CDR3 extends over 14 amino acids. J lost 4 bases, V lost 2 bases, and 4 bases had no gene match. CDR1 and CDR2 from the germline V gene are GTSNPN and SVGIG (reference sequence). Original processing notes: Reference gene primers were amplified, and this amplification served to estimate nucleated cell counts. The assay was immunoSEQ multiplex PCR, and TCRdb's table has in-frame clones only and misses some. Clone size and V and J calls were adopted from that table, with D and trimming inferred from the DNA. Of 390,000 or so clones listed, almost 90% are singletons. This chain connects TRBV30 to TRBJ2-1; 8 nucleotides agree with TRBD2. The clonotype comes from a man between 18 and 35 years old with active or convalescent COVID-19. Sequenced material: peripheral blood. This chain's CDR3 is CAWSRLAGYNEQFF. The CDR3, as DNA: TGTGCCTGGAGTCGGCTAGCGGGTTACAATGAGCAGTTCTTC.